The present TCR beta chain was sequenced within a study of blood T cell repertoires in COVID-19. Study background: From T cells, B-cell-depleted T cells, or PBMCs came the material, which was cDNA or gDNA.

Adults between about 18 and 95 years of age took part from under 25 US areas. In Cohort 3, a recovered donor had either two negative PCRs, clearance, or symptom resolution. The ends lost 3 bases at V and 4 bases at J; junction bases unmatched: 3. The CDR3 consists of 14 residues. CDR1 is SEHNR, CDR2 FQNEAQ, per germline (reference sequence). Per the original data handling: Estimation of nucleated cell counts was performed using reference gene primer amplification. Assay: immunoSEQ multiplex PCR; the TCRdb copy retains only in-frame clones and omits some. Clonal size and the V and J genes are those of that table, whereas D and trimming came from the DNA. The table includes about 320,000 clones, around 86% detected once.

This chain joins TRBV7-9 and TRBJ2-1, with 7 bases aligning to TRBD2. Material: PBMCs or T cells enriched from blood (not recorded which). The receptor was derived from a man aged 55 to 70 who had recovered from COVID-19. The CDR3 DNA sequence: TGTGCCAGCAGCTTGGTACTAGCGTACAATGAGCAGTTCTTC. As protein: CASSLVLAYNEQFF.